This TCR beta chain was captured by sequencing in a study of CD8+ T cells in alopecia areata. Per germline, CDR1 SNHLY and CDR2 FYNNEI. The germline V and J ends were trimmed by 8 bases and 10 bases, with 12 bases remaining between them. CDR3 length: 11 amino acids. RNA extraction was followed by reverse transcription into cDNA, which acted as the sequencing template. Here immunoSEQ multiplex PCR was the method, and the copy in TCRdb shows in-frame clones only, minus some. The sample includes about 64,000 clones, about 43% of them seen just once. The treatment denotes: oral pan-JAK inhibitor, 5-10 mg twice daily.

The clonotype was recovered from a human donor with alopecia areata. The V call is TRBV2, the J call TRBJ2-1; D is possibly TRBD1 (6 bases). The sample in question was CD8+ T cells sorted from blood, obtained between weeks 36 and 40, from a patient treated with tofacitinib. The CDR3 nucleotides are TGTGCCAGCCCAGGGGTGGGGGAGCAGTTCTTC. This encodes CASPGVGEQFF.